This is a list of T cell receptor beta chains from one sample in a study of blood T cell repertoires in COVID-19. Profiled with immunoSEQ multiplex PCR; TCRdb holds only in-frame clones, not every one. Of about 130,000 clones in the sample, 81% were seen once. Sequenced material: peripheral blood. The source is a woman aged 60-75 years with active or convalescent COVID-19. Each CDR3 is given with its conserved first and last residue. D genes are given only for firm matches. The size entry is marked missing in some rows and otherwise reads once, few, many or a size class.

CDR3 DNA | CDR3 protein | V gene | CDR3 length | D gene | clone size | J gene
TGTGCCTTACAGGACCAAGAGACCCAGTACTTC | CALQDQETQYF | TRBV30 | 11 | - | - | TRBJ2-5
TGCAGCGTTGCGGTCGGCGGGACAGGTACTCTGGGCACTGAAGCTTTCTTT | CSVAVGGTGTLGTEAFF | TRBV29-1 | 17 | TRBD1 | - | TRBJ1-1
TGTGCCAGCAGCTTACAGACTAACTATGGCTACACCTTC | CASSLQTNYGYTF | TRBV7-2 | 13 | - | - | TRBJ1-2
TGCGCCAGCAGCTCCCTGACAGGGGGTGTCCAAAATTCACCCCTCCACTTT | CASSSLTGGVQNSPLHF | TRBV5-1 | 17 | TRBD1 | - | TRBJ1-6
TGTGCCAGCAGCTTGGTCCCCAGTACAGGGACAGTTTTCAGGGCCAACGTCCTGACTTTC | CASSLVPSTGTVFRANVLTF | TRBV5-5 | 20 | TRBD1 | - | TRBJ2-6
TGTGCCAGCAGCTTGGGAGGGGAAGTCTACGAGCAGTACTTC | CASSLGGEVYEQYF | TRBV13 | 14 | TRBD2 | few | TRBJ2-7
TGTGCCAGCAGCCCCTTTAGCGGGTCGGCCAAAAACATTCAGTACTTC | CASSPFSGSAKNIQYF | TRBV11-1 | 16 | TRBD2 | - | TRBJ2-4
TGTGCCAGCAGTCACAGGACTAGCGAATCCTACGAGCAGTACTTC | CASSHRTSESYEQYF | TRBV3-1/TRBV3-2 | 15 | TRBD2 | - | TRBJ2-7
TGTGCCACCTCTTCCTCTTACACCGGGGAGCTGTTTTTT | CATSSSYTGELFF | TRBV24-1 | 13 | - | - | TRBJ2-2
TGTGCCAGCAGCTTGGGCCAGGGATACGATGAGCAGTTCTTC | CASSLGQGYDEQFF | TRBV7-9 | 14 | - | once | TRBJ2-1
TGTGCCAGCAGCTCCACAGGATCACCTGGAAACACCATATATTTT | CASSSTGSPGNTIYF | TRBV9 | 15 | - | - | TRBJ1-3
TGTGCCAGCCAGACAGAGTTGAACACTGAAGCTTTCTTT | CASQTELNTEAFF | TRBV2 | 13 | - | - | TRBJ1-1
TGTGCCAGCACCAGACCGGGACAGGGGGTCGGTAGAGCCGGGGAGCTGTTTTTT | CASTRPGQGVGRAGELFF | TRBV28 | 18 | TRBD1 | - | TRBJ2-2
TGTGCCAGCGGGACTAGCTTTGGGAGGGCCCACGAGCAGTACTTC | CASGTSFGRAHEQYF | TRBV2 | 15 | TRBD2 | - | TRBJ2-7
TGTGCCAGCGGGACAGGCCCGTACCAAGAGACCCAGTACTTC | CASGTGPYQETQYF | TRBV6-6 | 14 | TRBD1 | - | TRBJ2-5
TGTGCCAGCTCGGAGGTGACAGGACGTGACTATAATTCACCCCTCCACTTT | CASSEVTGRDYNSPLHF | TRBV28 | 17 | - | - | TRBJ1-6
TGTGCCAGCAGTTTGGGTGGGACAGCGCGGCCGGGCTACACCTTC | CASSLGGTARPGYTF | TRBV28 | 15 | TRBD1 | - | TRBJ1-2
TGTGCCAGCAGTTTAATAACAGCCTATAGCAATCAGCCCCAGCATTTT | CASSLITAYSNQPQHF | TRBV28 | 16 | - | - | TRBJ1-5
TGTGCCAGCAGCCCGGCGGGACTGTACACTGAAGCTTTCTTT | CASSPAGLYTEAFF | TRBV27 | 14 | - | - | TRBJ1-1
TGCGCCAGCAGCTTGGGCGGTGGCTTCATGCAGTTCTTC | CASSLGGGFMQFF | TRBV5-1 | 13 | - | - | TRBJ2-1
TGTGCCTGGAGCCCCATGGGACAGCTTAATTCACCCCTCCACTTT | CAWSPMGQLNSPLHF | TRBV30 | 15 | TRBD1 | - | TRBJ1-6
TGTGCCAGCAGCTTAATCAGGGGCAGGGAGACCCAGTACTTC | CASSLIRGRETQYF | TRBV11-2 | 14 | - | - | TRBJ2-5
TGTGCCAGCAGTCCTAGACAGGGGGGGTACTATGGCTACACCTTC | CASSPRQGGYYGYTF | TRBV28 | 15 | TRBD1 | - | TRBJ1-2
TGTGCCAGCAGCTTAACCCTGGGGGCGAATGAGCAGTTCTTC | CASSLTLGANEQFF | TRBV7-3 | 14 | - | - | TRBJ2-1
TGCGCCAGCAGCTTGGTGGGGGCAGGGGCTCCGTACGAGCAGTACTTC | CASSLVGAGAPYEQYF | TRBV5-1 | 16 | - | - | TRBJ2-7
TGCAGCACAGGGGGAAACACTGAAGCTTTCTTT | CSTGGNTEAFF | TRBV29-1 | 11 | TRBD1 | - | TRBJ1-1
TGTGCCAGCAGTTTGGGCCCCGGGACTAGCCTCAATGAGCAGTTCTTC | CASSLGPGTSLNEQFF | TRBV27 | 16 | TRBD2 | - | TRBJ2-1
TGTGCCAGCAGCTTAGGTTCTTGGGCCGATTCACCCCTCCACTTT | CASSLGSWADSPLHF | TRBV7-2 | 15 | - | - | TRBJ1-6
TGTGCCAGCAGCTTCCCAACCGCGAGGCAGAACACTGAAGCTTTCTTT | CASSFPTARQNTEAFF | TRBV5-6 | 16 | - | - | TRBJ1-1
TGTGCCAGCAGCCCAGGGGGAGGAAACACCATATATTTT | CASSPGGGNTIYF | TRBV6-6 | 13 | TRBD1 | - | TRBJ1-3
TGCGCCAGCAGTCAAGGGACAGGGGGAGAAAAACTGTTTTTT | CASSQGTGGEKLFF | TRBV10-1 | 14 | TRBD1 | - | TRBJ1-4
TGTGCCAGTAGTATACAAACAGGGGGCGCGGAGGAGCAGTACTTC | CASSIQTGGAEEQYF | TRBV19 | 15 | TRBD1 | - | TRBJ2-7
TGTGCCAGCAGCTCGACTCCCTCGAACACTGAAGCTTTCTTT | CASSSTPSNTEAFF | TRBV7-9 | 14 | - | - | TRBJ1-1
TGCGCCAGCAGCTTAAGGAACCAAAAGGGGCCCCTCAACACTGAAGCTTTCTTT | CASSLRNQKGPLNTEAFF | TRBV5-1 | 18 | - | few | TRBJ1-1
TGTGCCAGCAGTGAAGAAAGTGGGTCGCTAGCGGGAGGAACCAAGCAGTTCTTC | CASSEESGSLAGGTKQFF | TRBV2 | 18 | TRBD2 | - | TRBJ2-1
TGTGCCAGCAGCCAAGATGGCAGGGCACAAGAGACCCAGTACTTC | CASSQDGRAQETQYF | TRBV4-2 | 15 | - | once | TRBJ2-5
TGTGCCAGCAGCTTAATCGGTGGCGGGATCTACGAGCAGTACTTC | CASSLIGGGIYEQYF | TRBV7-3 | 15 | - | - | TRBJ2-7
TGCAGCGTTGAGGGGACAGTATCAACTAATGAAAAACTGTTTTTT | CSVEGTVSTNEKLFF | TRBV29-1 | 15 | TRBD1 | - | TRBJ1-4